These 14 T cell receptor beta chains were sequenced from one sample in a study of Tregs in tolerant kidney transplant recipients. The method was immunoSEQ multiplex PCR; TCRdb's version includes in-frame clones alone and lacks a portion of them. The sample features about 30,000 clones, with roughly an eighth in its top ten. The specimen comprised CD8+ T cells from blood, sampled before the transplant. The receptors here all came from a human donor who received a combined kidney and bone marrow transplant.

Turning to this clone: The sequence runs out 3 residues before the end of the CDR3; the remainder is reconstructed from the germline J gene. The chain links TRBV4-2 to TRBJ2-3, with 7 bases lining up with TRBD1. J gave up 3 bases and V 3 bases, and 12 bases lay outside the gene matches. The CDR3 loop spans 17 amino acids. Per the germline V gene, CDR1 is LGHNA and CDR2 is YNFKEQ. The CDR3 here is CASSQAQTGYLTDTQYF. CDR3 bases read: TGTGCCAGCAGCCAGGCCCAGACAGGGTATTTAACAGATACG.

Concerning this clone itself: The read ends 3 residues early relative to the CDR3; the germline J gene fills the gap. The genes are TRBV25-1 and TRBJ2-7; 8 nucleotides align to TRBD1. With 3 bases clipped from V and 4 bases from J, the junction kept 8 bases outside the gene matches. CDR3 length equals 15 residues. Germline V gives CDR1 MGHDK, CDR2 SYGVNS. CDR3 loop: CASSDPAGGEYEQYF. Partial CDR3 DNA: TGTGCCAGCAGTGATCCAGCAGGGGGCGAGTACGAG.

Comment on this clone: Read coverage stops 3 residues before the CDR3 terminus; the germline J gene supplies the remainder. The chain uses TRBV6-2 or TRBV6-3 and TRBJ2-5; 12 bases map to TRBD2. This CDR3 spans 16 amino acids. Germline assignment: CDR1 MNHEY and CDR2 SVGEGT. Trimming at V came to 6 bases and at J to 4 bases, leaving 9 bases not matched to a gene. The covered CDR3 bases are TGTGCCAGCAGACCCCGCCCGGGACTAGCGGGAGAGACC. It yields the protein CASRPRPGLAGET. The CDR3 as a whole reads CASRPRPGLAGETQYF.

As regards this clone: The read terminates 3 residues before the CDR3 end, so the remaining end is supplied by the germline J gene. In the same sample, other DNA sequences code for this CDR3. The rearrangement uses TRBV7-9 and TRBJ2-7, with 13 positions matching TRBD2. The germline gives CDR1 SEHNR, CDR2 FQNEAQ (reference sequence). V lost 5 bases to trimming and J lost 2 bases; unmatched junction nucleotides: 0. The CDR3 has 14 residues. The CDR3: CASSGTSGAYEQYF. CDR3 DNA (partial): TGTGCCAGCAGCGGGACTAGCGGGGCCTACGAG.

On this clone: The read terminates 3 residues before the CDR3 end, so the remaining end is supplied by the germline J gene. The rearrangement links TRBV7-3 to TRBJ1-2; 8 bases fit TRBD1. V was clipped by 5 bases and J by 4 bases; unmatched bases: 9. Germline assignment: CDR1 SGHTA and CDR2 FQGTGA. CDR3 length equals 15 residues. CDR3 bases read: TGTGCCAGCAGCCCTTCCGGACAGGGCCTCTATGGC. Its protein product is CASSPSGQGLYG. From start to end, the CDR3 is CASSPSGQGLYGYTF.

About this clone itself: Coverage ceases 3 residues before the CDR3 finishes, and the germline J gene fills in the end. The J gene is TRBJ2-1, the V gene TRBV20-1; TRBD2 matches at 10 bases. The CDR3 totals 13 residues. Germline CDR1 reads DFQATT; CDR2 reads SNEGSKA (reference sequence). V lost 6 bases and J lost 8; bases outside the gene matches: 7. The CDR3 bases that were read are TGCAGTGCCCAAGGGCTAGCGGGAGATGAG. As protein: CSAQGLAGDE. The CDR3 in its entirety is CSAQGLAGDEQFF.

Comment on this clone: The read terminates 3 residues ahead of where the CDR3 ends, so the germline J gene completes it. The V call is TRBV2, the J call TRBJ2-3, with 7 bases aligning to TRBD1. Germline V gives CDR1 SNHLY, CDR2 FYNNEI. The CDR3 has 13 amino acids. The CDR3: CASSDRDRGTQYF. The sequenced CDR3 bases are TGTGCCAGCAGTGACCGGGACAGAGGGACG. Full variable domain (rest looked up from reference TRBV2 and TRBJ2-3): EPEVTQTPSHQVTQMGQEVILRCVPISNHLYFYWYRQILGQKVEFLVSFYNNEISEKSEIFDDQFSVERPDGSNFTLKIRSTKLEDSAMYFCASSDRDRGTQYFGPGTRLTVL.

On this clone itself: The read terminates 3 residues ahead of where the CDR3 ends, so the germline J gene completes it. V gene TRBV23-1 combines with J gene TRBJ1-2, with D perhaps matching TRBD1 (6 bases). TRBV23-1 is an ORF for which the function is uncertain. Trimming removed 4 bases from V and 4 bases from J, with 19 bases in between. The length of the CDR3 is 16 residues. CDR3 DNA (partial): TGCGCCAGCAGTCGACCCCGGGACAACAAACCCTATGGC. Encoded protein: CASSRPRDNKPYG. The full-length CDR3 reads as CASSRPRDNKPYGYTF.

With respect to this clone: From the germline J gene comes the end of the CDR3, since the read stops 3 residues before it. The V call is TRBV18, the J call TRBJ1-3, with D hard to call. The CDR3 runs to 13 residues. Trimming pared 3 bases from V and 2 bases from J, leaving 5 bases between. Germline-derived CDR1 and CDR2 are KGHSH and LQKENI. The CDR3 DNA, read in part, is TGTGCCAGCTCACCCCCTCCTGGAAACACC. It specifies CASSPPPGNT. From start to end, the CDR3 is CASSPPPGNTIYF.

Worth noting for this clone: The DNA ends 3 residues before the CDR3 does, and the rest of the CDR3 is filled in from the germline J gene. The chain uses TRBV2 and TRBJ2-7; tentatively, D is TRBD1 (7 bases). The length of the CDR3 is 13 residues. CDR1 and CDR2 from the germline V gene are SNHLY and FYNNEI. V was cut by 6 bases and J by 4 bases, with 13 bases left in between. CDR3 bases read: TGTGCCAGCAGGGCGCAGGGGGGTTACGAG. This codes for CASRAQGGYE. The CDR3 in full is CASRAQGGYEQYF.

Note on this clone: The read terminates 3 residues before the CDR3 end, so the remaining end is supplied by the germline J gene. This chain joins TRBV30 and TRBJ1-1; D unresolved. Trimming pared 0 bases from V and 5 bases from J, leaving 7 bases between. The germline V gene has CDR1 GTSNPN and CDR2 SVGIG (reference sequence). This CDR3 contains 12 residues. The CDR3 is CAWSVGLTEAFF. The part of the CDR3 DNA that was read is TGTGCCTGGAGTGTTGGGCTTACTGAA.

Remarks on this clone: Read sequence stops 3 residues before the CDR3 end, and the germline J gene provides the missing end. The J gene is TRBJ1-4, the V gene TRBV20-1; no firm D call. The V gene lost 3 bases and the J gene lost 4 bases, with 9 bases spanning the gap. The CDR3 is 13 amino acids. The germline gives CDR1 DFQATT, CDR2 SNEGSKA (reference sequence). The CDR3 reads CSARVGFNEKLFF. The part of the CDR3 DNA that was read is TGCAGTGCTAGGGTAGGGTTTAATGAAAAA.

Details on this clone: The CDR3 goes on 3 residues after the read ends, and that part is filled in from the germline J gene. The genes are TRBV6-2 or TRBV6-3 and TRBJ1-1; 7 bases align to TRBD1. V trimming: 0 bases; J trimming: 4 bases; junction bases outside the gene matches: 8. The CDR3 contains 16 residues. The germline gives CDR1 MNHEY, CDR2 SVGEGT. The covered CDR3 bases are TGTGCCAGCAGTTACTCACCAGACAGGGCGGGCACTGAA. The encoded protein is CASSYSPDRAGTE. From start to end, the CDR3 is CASSYSPDRAGTEAFF.

Notes on this clone: A read error may account for a junction end that differs from germline. From the germline J gene comes the end of the CDR3, since the read stops 3 residues before it. This sequence joins TRBV7-7 and TRBJ2-5; 13 nucleotides align to TRBD2. Per the germline V gene, CDR1 is SSHAT and CDR2 is FNYEAQ (reference sequence). This CDR3 has 16 residues. CDR3 sequence reads: CASSPKLAGGMETQYF. The sequenced CDR3 bases are TGTGCTAGCAGCCCCAAACTAGCGGGAGGGATGGAGACC.